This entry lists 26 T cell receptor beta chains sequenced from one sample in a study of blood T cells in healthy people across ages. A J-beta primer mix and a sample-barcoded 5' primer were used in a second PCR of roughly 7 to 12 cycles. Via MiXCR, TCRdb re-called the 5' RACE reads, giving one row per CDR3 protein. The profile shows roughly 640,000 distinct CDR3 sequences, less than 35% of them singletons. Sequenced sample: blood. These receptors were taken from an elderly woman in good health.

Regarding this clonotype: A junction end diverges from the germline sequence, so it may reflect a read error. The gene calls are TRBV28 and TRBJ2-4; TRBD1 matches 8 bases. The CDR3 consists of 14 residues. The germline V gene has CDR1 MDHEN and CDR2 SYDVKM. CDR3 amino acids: CACSSPGGASEQYF. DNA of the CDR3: TGTGCCTGCAGTTCCCCAGGGGGCGCTTCGGAGCAGTACTTC. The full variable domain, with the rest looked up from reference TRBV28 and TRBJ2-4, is DVKVTQSSRYLVKRTGEKVFLECVQDMDHENMFWYRQDPGLGLRLIYFSYDVKMKEKGDIPEGYSVSREKKERFSLILESASTNQTSMYLCACSSPGGASEQYFGAGTRLSVL.

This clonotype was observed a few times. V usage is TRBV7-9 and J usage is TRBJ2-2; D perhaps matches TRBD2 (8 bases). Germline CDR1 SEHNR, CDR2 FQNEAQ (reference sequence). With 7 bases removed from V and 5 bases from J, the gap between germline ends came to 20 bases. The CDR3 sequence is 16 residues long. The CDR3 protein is CASTPSGGGETGELFF. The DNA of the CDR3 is TGTGCCAGCACCCCTTCGGGAGGGGGCGAAACCGGGGAGCTGTTTTTT.

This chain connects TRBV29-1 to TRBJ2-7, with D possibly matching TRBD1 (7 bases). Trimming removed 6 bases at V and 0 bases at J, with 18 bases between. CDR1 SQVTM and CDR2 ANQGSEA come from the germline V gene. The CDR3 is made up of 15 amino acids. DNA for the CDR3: TGCAGCGTGGAGGGAGGACAGGCCCACTCCTACGAGCAGTACTTC. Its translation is CSVEGGQAHSYEQYF.

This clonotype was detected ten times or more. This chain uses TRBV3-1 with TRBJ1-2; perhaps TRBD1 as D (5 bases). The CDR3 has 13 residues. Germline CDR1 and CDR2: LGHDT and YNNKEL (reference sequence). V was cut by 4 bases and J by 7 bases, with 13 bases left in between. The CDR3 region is CASSPAGGGGYTF. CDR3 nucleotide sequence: TGTGCCAGCAGCCCCGCCGGGGGGGGTGGCTACACCTTC.

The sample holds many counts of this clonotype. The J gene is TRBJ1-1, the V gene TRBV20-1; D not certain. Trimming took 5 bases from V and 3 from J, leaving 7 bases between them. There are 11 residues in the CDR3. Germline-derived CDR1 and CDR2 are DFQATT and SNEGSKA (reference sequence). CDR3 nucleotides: TGCAGTGCTGAACTGGACACTGAAGCTTTCTTT. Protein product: CSAELDTEAFF.

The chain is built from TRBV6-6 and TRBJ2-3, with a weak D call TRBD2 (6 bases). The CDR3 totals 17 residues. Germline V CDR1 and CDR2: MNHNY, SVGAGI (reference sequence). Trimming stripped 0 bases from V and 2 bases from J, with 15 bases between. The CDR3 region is CASSYSKDGGLTDTQYF. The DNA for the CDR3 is TGTGCCAGCAGTTACTCGAAGGACGGGGGACTCACAGATACGCAGTATTTT.

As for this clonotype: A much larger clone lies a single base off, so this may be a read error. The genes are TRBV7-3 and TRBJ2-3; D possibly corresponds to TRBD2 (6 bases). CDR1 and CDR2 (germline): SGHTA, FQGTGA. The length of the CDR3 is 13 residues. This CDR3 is CACSLRERDTQYF. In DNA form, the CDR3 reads TGTGCCTGCAGCTTACGGGAGAGGGATACGCAGTATTTT.

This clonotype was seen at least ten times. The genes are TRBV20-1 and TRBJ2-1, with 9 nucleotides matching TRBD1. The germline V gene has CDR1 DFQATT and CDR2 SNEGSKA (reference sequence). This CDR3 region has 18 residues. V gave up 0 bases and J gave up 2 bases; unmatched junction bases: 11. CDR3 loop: CSARDSALTGGPYNEQFF. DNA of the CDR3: TGCAGTGCTAGAGATTCCGCTTTGACAGGGGGTCCCTACAATGAGCAGTTCTTC.

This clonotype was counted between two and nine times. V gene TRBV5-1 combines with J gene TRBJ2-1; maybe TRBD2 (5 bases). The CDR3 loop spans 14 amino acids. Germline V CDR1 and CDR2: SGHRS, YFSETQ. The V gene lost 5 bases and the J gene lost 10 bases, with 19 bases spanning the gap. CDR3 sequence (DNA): TGCGCCAGCAGAACTGCTGTCGCGGGCTCGGAGCAGTTCTTC. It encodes CASRTAVAGSEQFF. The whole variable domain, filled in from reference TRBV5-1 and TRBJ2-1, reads KAGVTQTPRYLIKTRGQQVTLSCSPISGHRSVSWYQQTPGQGLQFLFEYFSETQRNKGNFPGRFSGRQFSNSRSEMNVSTLELGDSALYLCASRTAVAGSEQFFGPGTRLTVL.

This CDR3 is CASSMTASTDTQYF. In nucleotides, the CDR3 is TGTGCCAGCAGTATGACTGCTAGCACAGATACGCAGTATTTT. The chain links TRBV6-4 to TRBJ2-3; the D is unclear. With 5 bases removed from V and 0 bases from J, the gap between germline ends came to 9 bases. Per the germline V gene, CDR1 is MRHNA and CDR2 is SNTAGT. The CDR3 loop spans 14 amino acids.

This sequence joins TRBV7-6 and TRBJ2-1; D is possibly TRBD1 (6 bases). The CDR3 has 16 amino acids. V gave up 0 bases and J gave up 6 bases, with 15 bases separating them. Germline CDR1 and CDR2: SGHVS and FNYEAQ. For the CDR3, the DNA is TGTGCCAGCAGCTTAGCCCATCGGCTAGGGGGCAATGAGCAGTTCTTC. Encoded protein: CASSLAHRLGGNEQFF.

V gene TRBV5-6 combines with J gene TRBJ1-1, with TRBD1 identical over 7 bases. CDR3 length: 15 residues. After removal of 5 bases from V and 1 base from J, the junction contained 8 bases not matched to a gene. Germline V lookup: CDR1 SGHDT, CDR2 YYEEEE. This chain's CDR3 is CASRPGGISNTEAFF. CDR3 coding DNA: TGTGCCAGCAGGCCAGGGGGGATTTCGAACACTGAAGCTTTCTTT.

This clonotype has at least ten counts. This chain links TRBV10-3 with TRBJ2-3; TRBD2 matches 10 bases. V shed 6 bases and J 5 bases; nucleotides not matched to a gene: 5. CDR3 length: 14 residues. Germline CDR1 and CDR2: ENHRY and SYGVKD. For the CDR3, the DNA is TGTGCCATCAGGGGGTCTAGCGGGGGAGATACGCAGTATTTT. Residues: CAIRGSSGGDTQYF.

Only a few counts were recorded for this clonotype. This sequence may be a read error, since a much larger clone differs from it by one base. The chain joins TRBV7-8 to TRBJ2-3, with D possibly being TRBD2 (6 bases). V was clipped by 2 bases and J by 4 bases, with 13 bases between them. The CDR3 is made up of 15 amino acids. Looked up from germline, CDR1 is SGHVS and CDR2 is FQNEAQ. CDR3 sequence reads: CASSLFSSSADTQYF. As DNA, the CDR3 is TGTGCCAGCAGCTTATTTTCCTCTAGCGCAGATACGCAGTATTTT.

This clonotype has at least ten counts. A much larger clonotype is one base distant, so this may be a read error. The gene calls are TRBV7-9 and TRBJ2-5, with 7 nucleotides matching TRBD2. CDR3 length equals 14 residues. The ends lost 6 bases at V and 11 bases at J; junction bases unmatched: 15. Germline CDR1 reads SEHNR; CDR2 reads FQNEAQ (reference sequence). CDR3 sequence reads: CASSHEMGTNEQYF. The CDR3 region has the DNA TGTGCCAGCAGTCACGAAATGGGGACTAATGAGCAGTACTTC.

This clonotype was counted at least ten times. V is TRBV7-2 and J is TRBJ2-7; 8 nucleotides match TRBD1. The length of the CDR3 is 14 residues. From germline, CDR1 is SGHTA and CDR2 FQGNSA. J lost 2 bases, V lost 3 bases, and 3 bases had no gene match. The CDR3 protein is CASSFGTGAYEQYF. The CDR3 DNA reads TGTGCCAGCAGCTTTGGGACAGGAGCCTACGAGCAGTACTTC.

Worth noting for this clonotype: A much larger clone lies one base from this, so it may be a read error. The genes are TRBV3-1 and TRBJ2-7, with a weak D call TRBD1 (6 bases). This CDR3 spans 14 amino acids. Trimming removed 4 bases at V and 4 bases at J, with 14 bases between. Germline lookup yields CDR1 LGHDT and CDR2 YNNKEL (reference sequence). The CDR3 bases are TGTGCCAGCAGCCCAGGACAGTATATATACGAGCAGTACTTC. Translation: CASSPGQYIYEQYF.

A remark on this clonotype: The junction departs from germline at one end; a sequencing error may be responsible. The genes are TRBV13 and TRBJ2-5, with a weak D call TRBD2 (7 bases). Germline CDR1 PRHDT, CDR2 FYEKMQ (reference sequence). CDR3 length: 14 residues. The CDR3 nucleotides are TGTGCCAACAGCTTAGGGGGGGGCGGTGAGACCCAGTACTTC. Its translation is CANSLGGGGETQYF.

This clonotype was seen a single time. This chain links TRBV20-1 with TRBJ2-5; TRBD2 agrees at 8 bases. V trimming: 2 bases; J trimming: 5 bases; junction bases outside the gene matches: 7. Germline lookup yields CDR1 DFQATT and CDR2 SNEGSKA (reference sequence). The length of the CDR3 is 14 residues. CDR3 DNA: TGCAGTGCTAGACCCGGGACTAGGACGGAGACCCAGTACTTC. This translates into CSARPGTRTETQYF.

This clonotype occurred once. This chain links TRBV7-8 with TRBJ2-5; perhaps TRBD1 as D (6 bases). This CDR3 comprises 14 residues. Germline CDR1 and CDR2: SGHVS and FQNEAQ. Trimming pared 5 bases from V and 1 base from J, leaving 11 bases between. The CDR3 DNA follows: TGTGCCAGCAGCACAGACAGGTCCCAAGAGACCCAGTACTTC. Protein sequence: CASSTDRSQETQYF.

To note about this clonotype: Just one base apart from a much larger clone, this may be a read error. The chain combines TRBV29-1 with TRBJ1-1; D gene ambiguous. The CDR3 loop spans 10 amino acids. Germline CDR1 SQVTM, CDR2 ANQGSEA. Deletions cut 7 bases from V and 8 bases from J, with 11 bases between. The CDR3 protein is CSARTPEAFF. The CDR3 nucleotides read TGCAGCGCGAGGACCCCCGAAGCTTTCTTT.

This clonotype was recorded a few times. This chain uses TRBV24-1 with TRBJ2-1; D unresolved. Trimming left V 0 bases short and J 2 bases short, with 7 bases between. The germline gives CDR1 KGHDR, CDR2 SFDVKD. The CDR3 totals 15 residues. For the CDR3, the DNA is TGTGCCACCAGTGATTTGGGTCGGGCCTACAATGAGCAGTTCTTC. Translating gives CATSDLGRAYNEQFF.

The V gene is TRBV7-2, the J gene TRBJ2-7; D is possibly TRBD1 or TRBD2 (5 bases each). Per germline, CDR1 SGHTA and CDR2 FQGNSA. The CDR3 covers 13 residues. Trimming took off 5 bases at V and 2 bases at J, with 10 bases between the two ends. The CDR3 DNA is TGTGCCAGCAGCCTGGGACCACCCTACGAGCAGTACTTC. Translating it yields CASSLGPPYEQYF.

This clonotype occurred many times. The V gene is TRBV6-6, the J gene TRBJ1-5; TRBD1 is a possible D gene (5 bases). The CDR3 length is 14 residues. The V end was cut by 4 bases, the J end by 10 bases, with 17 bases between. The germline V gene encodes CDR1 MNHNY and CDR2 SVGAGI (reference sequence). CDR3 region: CASSWGTGDGPQHF. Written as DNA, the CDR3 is TGTGCCAGCAGTTGGGGGACCGGGGACGGCCCCCAGCATTTT.

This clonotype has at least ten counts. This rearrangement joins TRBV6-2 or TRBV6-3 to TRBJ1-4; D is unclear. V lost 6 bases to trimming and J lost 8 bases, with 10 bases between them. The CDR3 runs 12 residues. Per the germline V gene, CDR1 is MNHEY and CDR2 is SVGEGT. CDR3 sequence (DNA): TGTGCCAGCAGACCCGCGGGCGAAAAACTGTTTTTT. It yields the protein CASRPAGEKLFF.

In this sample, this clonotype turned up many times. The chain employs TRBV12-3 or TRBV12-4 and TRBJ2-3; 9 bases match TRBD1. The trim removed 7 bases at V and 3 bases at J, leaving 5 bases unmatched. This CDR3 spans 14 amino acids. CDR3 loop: CASTQDRGTDTQYF. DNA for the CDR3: TGTGCCAGCACTCAGGACAGGGGAACAGATACGCAGTATTTT.